The text below deals with one T cell receptor beta chain. The data derive from a study of cytomegalovirus exposure and HLA in healthy donors. V was trimmed by 0 bases and J by 0 bases, leaving 18 bases between them. CDR3 length: 19 amino acids. CDR1 and CDR2 from the germline V gene are SGHVS and FQNEAQ. TCRdb's copy holds only in-frame clones and misses some; the assay was immunoSEQ multiplex PCR. There are 65,000 to 100,000 clones in the sample; 90% to 95% occur only once, and 3% to 4% lies in the top ten. The sequencing sample was made of PBMCs. This chain connects TRBV7-8 to TRBJ2-1; D possibly corresponds to TRBD2 (6 bases). The source is a woman aged 25 to 39 in good health and CMV-seronegative. CDR3 DNA: TGTGCCAGCAGCTTAGCGACCAAGTGGGACTGGAGCTCCTACAATGAGCAGTTCTTC. Translating gives CASSLATKWDWSSYNEQFF. Together with reference TRBV7-8 and TRBJ2-1, the CDR3 gives the full variable domain: GAGVSQSPRYKVAKRGQDVALRCDPISGHVSLFWYQQALGQGPEFLTYFQNEAQLDKSGLPSDRFFAERPEGSVSTLKIQRTQQEDSAVYLCASSLATKWDWSSYNEQFFGPGTRLTVL.